The 30 T cell receptor beta chains reported below all come from one sample, sequenced in a study of CD8+ T cells in alopecia areata. RNA was isolated and reverse transcribed to cDNA, the sequencing template. Method: immunoSEQ multiplex PCR; TCRdb's copy keeps in-frame clones and lacks some. This record lists approximately 280,000 clones, none seen once only, and the top ten clones contain less than 1.5%. A panel of CD4, CD8alpha, NKG2D, NKG2ACE and other markers served to sort pooled cutaneous lymph node cells. Sequencing input: CD4+ T cells sorted from a lymph node. Every receptor here comes from a C3H/HeJ mouse with alopecia areata. MHC haplotype of the mouse line: H2-k.

Concerning this clone itself: Any gene name here is a mouse gene name. The read comes to an end 4 residues before the CDR3 does, leaving the germline J gene to fill in the end. J is TRBJ2-7 and V is TRBV1, with 7 bases matching TRBD2. There are 15 residues in the CDR3. V shed 0 bases, J shed 3 bases, and the junction held 5 bases outside the gene matches. Per germline, CDR1 NSQYPW and CDR2 LRSPGD (reference sequence). The sequenced part of the CDR3 DNA is TGCACCTGCAGTGCAGATCCCTGGGGGAACTAT. Protein: CTCSADPWGNY. The entire CDR3 sequence reads CTCSADPWGNYEQYF.

As concerns this clone: Gene names denote mouse genes. In the same sample, other DNA sequences code for this CDR3. CDR3 protein: CASSQQGGYAEQFF. CDR3 bases read: TGTGCCAGCAGCCAACAGGGAGGGTATGCT. The chain carries TRBV5 and TRBJ2-1; a weak D match, TRBD1 (5 bases). The read stops 4 residues short of the end of the CDR3; the missing end is completed from the germline J gene. The CDR3 consists of 14 residues. Trimming pared 2 bases from V and 4 bases from J, leaving 9 bases between. Germline V gene data show CDR1 as LGHNA and CDR2 as YNLKQL (reference sequence).

With regard to this clone: This sequence may be a read error, since a much larger clone differs from it by one base. The gene symbols are mouse symbols. The read halts 4 residues ahead of the CDR3 end, with the missing end drawn from the germline J gene. Other DNA sequences in the sample encode the same CDR3. The chain employs TRBV13-1 and TRBJ2-7, with TRBD1 matching over 8 bases. Germline lookup yields CDR1 NSHNY and CDR2 SYGAGN. The CDR3 consists of 11 residues. CDR3: CASRDRDEQYF. CDR3 DNA (partial): TGTGCCAGCAGGGACAGGGAT.

About this clone: Genes and germline are mouse. The CDR3 end lies 4 residues beyond the end of the read and is filled in from the germline J gene. The gene calls are TRBV19 and TRBJ2-3, with TRBD1 identical over 8 bases. V lost 1 base, J lost 2 bases, and 3 bases stayed unmatched. Germline CDR1 and CDR2: FNHDT and SITEND (reference sequence). CDR3 length: 15 residues. The part of the CDR3 DNA that was read is TGTGCCAGCAGTATACAGGGGGCTATTGCAGAA. This gives the protein CASSIQGAIAE. The whole CDR3 sequence is CASSIQGAIAETLYF. Looking up the rest from reference TRBV19 and TRBJ2-3 gives the full variable domain: GGIITQTPKFLIGQEGQKLTLKCQQNFNHDTMYWYRQDSGKGLRLIYYSITENDLQKGDLSEGYDASREKKSSFSLTVTSAQKNEMAVFLCASSIQGAIAETLYFGSGTRLTVL.

Remarks on this clone: The genes are named according to mouse. The read ends 4 residues before the CDR3 terminus; that terminus is restored from the germline J gene. V and J are TRBV13-1 and TRBJ1-1, with 12 bases that match TRBD1. The germline V gene has CDR1 NSHNY and CDR2 SYGAGN. J was trimmed by 0 bases and V by 6 bases; bases with no gene match: 3. The CDR3 is made up of 15 amino acids. This CDR3 is CASTGQGATNTEVFF. The CDR3 bases that were read are TGTGCCAGCACGGGACAGGGGGCCACAAACACA.

To note about this clone: Any gene name here is a mouse gene name. The read comes to an end 4 residues before the CDR3 does, leaving the germline J gene to fill in the end. The chain has TRBV17 and TRBJ1-1, with D possibly matching TRBD1 (5 bases). The germline gives CDR1 MNHDT, CDR2 YYDKIL. Trimming took 2 bases from V and 1 from J, leaving 8 bases between them. This CDR3 region has 14 residues. The CDR3 DNA, read in part, is TGTGCTAGCAGTAGATGGCAGGGGAACACA. This gives the protein CASSRWQGNT. The whole CDR3 reads CASSRWQGNTEVFF.

A note on this clone: Gene names refer to mouse genes. This same CDR3 is encoded by further DNA sequences in the sample. This chain's CDR3 is CASSILSYEQYF. CDR3 DNA (partial): TGTGCCAGCAGTATACTCTCCTAT. The gene calls are TRBV19 and TRBJ2-7, with D unresolved. The CDR3 end lies 4 residues beyond the end of the read and is filled in from the germline J gene. CDR1 and CDR2 from the germline V gene are FNHDT and SITEND (reference sequence). The CDR3 is 12 residues long. The V end lost 1 base, the J end lost 0 bases, and 2 bases lay between the germline ends.

Regarding this clone: These gene names are mouse names. The read falls 3 residues short of the CDR3 end, and the missing part is taken from the germline J gene. The chain joins TRBV31 to TRBJ1-6; D may be TRBD1 (6 bases). TRBJ1-6 is noted as an ORF with a role that remains uncertain. CDR1 is GKSSPN and CDR2 is SITVG in the germline V gene. CDR3 length: 13 amino acids. V was cut by 3 bases and J by 7 bases, with 10 bases left in between. CDR3 bases read: TGTGCCTGGAGACAGGGAGGGAATTCGCCC. The encoded protein is CAWRQGGNSP. The whole CDR3 protein is CAWRQGGNSPLYF.

This clone came up a few times. Mouse gene names and germline throughout. Coverage ceases 4 residues before the CDR3 finishes, and the germline J gene fills in the end. The identical CDR3 is also encoded by other nucleotide sequences in the sample. This chain joins TRBV1 and TRBJ1-2; 7 nucleotides align to TRBD1. The ends lost 1 base at V and 0 bases at J; junction bases unmatched: 2. This CDR3 has 15 amino acids. In germline, CDR1 is NSQYPW, CDR2 LRSPGD (reference sequence). Here the CDR3 reads CTCSAGTGANSDYTF. CDR3 bases read: TGCACCTGCAGTGCAGGGACAGGCGCAAACTCC.

In regard to this clone: Each gene name is a mouse one. The missing CDR3 end, 4 residues past where the read stops, is filled in from the germline J gene. The chain employs TRBV19 and TRBJ2-5, with D perhaps matching TRBD1 (5 bases). V lost 4 bases to trimming and J lost 0 bases, with 9 bases between them. The CDR3 runs to 14 residues. Germline CDR1 is FNHDT and CDR2 is SITEND (reference sequence). The sequenced CDR3 bases are TGTGCCAGCAGTGCGGACACTAACCAAGAC. Protein product: CASSADTNQD. The full CDR3 sequence reads CASSADTNQDTQYF.

This clone has a handful of counts. Gene names are mouse gene names. The read stops 4 residues short of the end of the CDR3; the missing end is completed from the germline J gene. The V gene is TRBV17, the J gene TRBJ2-2; 9 bases align to TRBD2. The germline CDR1 and CDR2 sequences are MNHDT and YYDKIL. The CDR3 is 15 amino acids. V shed 3 bases and J 3 bases; nucleotides not matched to a gene: 2. The covered CDR3 bases are TGTGCTAGCAGTAGGCTGGGGGGGGACACCGGG. Residues: CASSRLGGDTG. The full CDR3 protein is CASSRLGGDTGQLYF.

This clone was seen only a few times. Genes and germline are mouse. The sequenced fragment ends 4 residues before the CDR3 boundary, so the rest is inferred from the germline J gene. The chain employs TRBV19 and TRBJ2-7; D is possibly TRBD2 (5 bases). The germline gives CDR1 FNHDT, CDR2 SITEND (reference sequence). The CDR3 is 12 amino acids. The DNA read from the CDR3 is TGTGCCAGCAGTCGACTGCTATAT. Residues: CASSRLLY. The CDR3 reads in full as CASSRLLYEQYF.

A few counts support this clone. The listed genes are named as in mouse. The CDR3 end is not reached by the read, which stops 4 residues before it; the germline J gene fills it in. V usage is TRBV1 and J usage is TRBJ2-1; 7 nucleotides match TRBD1. J lost 1 base, V lost 0 bases, and 3 bases had no gene match. Germline V gives CDR1 NSQYPW, CDR2 LRSPGD (reference sequence). This CDR3 spans 16 amino acids. Partial CDR3 DNA: TGCACCTGCAGTGCAGAACCAGGGGGAAACTATGCT. Translation: CTCSAEPGGNYA. The full-length CDR3 reads as CTCSAEPGGNYAEQFF.

As concerns this clone: Germline and genes here are mouse. The CDR3 is cut off 3 residues early in the read; its end comes from the germline J gene. The V call is TRBV13-1, the J call TRBJ1-6; 7 bases align to TRBD1. TRBJ1-6 is treated as an ORF (open reading frame) with a function not yet certain. Trimming removed 2 bases from V and 0 bases from J; junction bases left unmatched: 2. This CDR3 is 16 amino acids long. Germline CDR1 is NSHNY and CDR2 is SYGAGN. CDR3 amino acids: CASSETGSSYNSPLYF. The sequenced CDR3 bases are TGTGCCAGCAGTGAGACAGGGAGTTCCTATAATTCGCCC.

This clone was detected a few times. Gene labels here are mouse ones. Coverage ceases 3 residues before the CDR3 finishes, and the germline J gene fills in the end. V gene TRBV13-2 combines with J gene TRBJ1-6; D unclear. TRBJ1-6 is given ORF status, its function remaining uncertain. The CDR3 contains 15 residues. The germline V gene has CDR1 NNHNN and CDR2 SYGAGS (reference sequence). The ends were cut back, 0 bases at V and 0 bases at J, with 4 bases in the middle. The CDR3 is CASGDAGSYNSPLYF. The covered CDR3 bases are TGTGCCAGCGGTGATGCTGGTTCCTATAATTCGCCC.

On this clone: Germline and genes: mouse. Read sequence stops 4 residues before the CDR3 end, and the germline J gene provides the missing end. The chain joins TRBV5 to TRBJ2-7; 10 nucleotides match TRBD2. Germline CDR1 LGHNA, CDR2 YNLKQL (reference sequence). This CDR3 comprises 14 residues. V lost 2 bases to trimming and J lost 3 bases; unmatched junction nucleotides: 1. The sequenced CDR3 bases are TGTGCCAGCAGCCAAACTGGGGGGGTCTAT. Its translation is CASSQTGGVY. The complete CDR3 sequence is CASSQTGGVYEQYF.

In its sample, this clone was seen a few times. Gene names denote mouse genes. The read terminates 4 residues before the CDR3 end, so the remaining end is supplied by the germline J gene. The chain is built from TRBV19 and TRBJ2-4; 7 bases are a match to TRBD1. The CDR3 consists of 14 residues. CDR1 is FNHDT and CDR2 is SITEND in the germline V gene (reference sequence). V dropped 4 bases and J dropped 3; count of bases not matched to a gene: 5. The CDR3 here is CASSPTGAQNTLYF. The sequenced part of the CDR3 DNA is TGTGCCAGCAGTCCCACAGGGGCCCAAAAC.

With regard to this clone: Mouse gene names apply. The read comes to an end 4 residues before the CDR3 does, leaving the germline J gene to fill in the end. The same CDR3 can be traced to other DNA sequences in this sample. V is TRBV19 and J is TRBJ1-1, with no clear D. From germline, CDR1 is FNHDT and CDR2 SITEND (reference sequence). The CDR3 is 13 residues long. Trimming took 3 bases from V and 0 from J, leaving 6 bases between them. The part of the CDR3 DNA that was read is TGTGCCAGCAGTAGAACAACAAACACA. This translates into CASSRTTNT. The entire CDR3 is CASSRTTNTEVFF. The full variable domain, rest sourced from reference TRBV19 and TRBJ1-1, is GGIITQTPKFLIGQEGQKLTLKCQQNFNHDTMYWYRQDSGKGLRLIYYSITENDLQKGDLSEGYDASREKKSSFSLTVTSAQKNEMAVFLCASSRTTNTEVFFGKGTRLTVV.

Details on this clone: Here the gene names and germline are mouse. The observed sequence ends 4 residues before the CDR3 terminus, with the missing tail filled in from the germline J gene. This chain uses TRBV5 with TRBJ1-1; D ambiguous. This CDR3 has 13 residues. Germline assignment: CDR1 LGHNA and CDR2 YNLKQL (reference sequence). Deletions cut 1 base from V and 4 bases from J, with 7 bases between. The sequenced part of the CDR3 DNA is TGTGCCAGCAGCCAAGGACACCCCACA. It specifies CASSQGHPT. The CDR3 reads in full as CASSQGHPTEVFF.

This clone was seen a few times. Any gene name here is a mouse gene name. The read comes to an end 4 residues before the CDR3 does, leaving the germline J gene to fill in the end. This chain connects TRBV5 to TRBJ2-3; 7 nucleotides align to TRBD1. CDR3 length: 16 amino acids. The V gene's germline CDR1 is LGHNA and CDR2 YNLKQL (reference sequence). Trimming cost V 4 bases and J 3 bases; bases outside gene matches: 10. CDR3 DNA (partial): TGTGCCAGCAGCCCCCACCACCGGGACAGAGCAGAA. This codes for CASSPHHRDRAE. The entire CDR3 reads CASSPHHRDRAETLYF.

Worth noting for this clone: The gene names here belong to mouse. The CDR3 end is not reached by the read, which stops 3 residues before it; the germline J gene fills it in. Distinct nucleotide sequences in the sample also encode this CDR3. The rearrangement joins TRBV1 to TRBJ1-6; weak D call: TRBD1 (6 bases). TRBJ1-6 is recorded as an ORF, its role being uncertain. V gave up 4 bases and J gave up 3 bases, with 10 bases separating them. This CDR3 has 15 amino acids. Germline CDR1 NSQYPW, CDR2 LRSPGD (reference sequence). The part of the CDR3 DNA that was read is TGCACCTGCAGTGAGCAGGGGAGCTATAATTCGCCC. Its translation is CTCSEQGSYNSP. The full CDR3 protein is CTCSEQGSYNSPLYF.

This clone was observed many times. Gene and germline names: mouse. The read gets to within 4 residues of the CDR3 end, and the germline J gene fills in the rest. This chain uses TRBV19 with TRBJ2-2; D might be TRBD2 (7 bases). Trimming pared 2 bases from V and 4 bases from J, leaving 18 bases between. The germline V gene has CDR1 FNHDT and CDR2 SITEND (reference sequence). The CDR3 covers 17 residues. The covered CDR3 bases are TGTGCCAGCAGTATGGGACTTGGGGGGCGCCTCACCGGG. Its protein is CASSMGLGGRLTG. The whole CDR3 protein is CASSMGLGGRLTGQLYF.

In the case of this clone: Gene names and germline refer to mouse. The read is 4 residues too short to cover the CDR3 end, so that end is filled in from the germline J gene. Other nucleotide sequences in the sample specify the same CDR3. The V call is TRBV1, the J call TRBJ1-1, with D tentatively TRBD1 (6 bases). Germline CDR1 is NSQYPW and CDR2 is LRSPGD (reference sequence). V was clipped by 0 bases and J by 4 bases, with 9 bases between them. This CDR3 contains 14 residues. The sequenced part of the CDR3 DNA is TGCACCTGCAGTGCAGAACAGGGTGGCACA. Amino acid sequence: CTCSAEQGGT. The full CDR3 protein is CTCSAEQGGTEVFF.

Details on this clone: Genes and germline are mouse. The CDR3 is cut off 4 residues early in the read; its end comes from the germline J gene. The chain links TRBV5 to TRBJ1-1, with D tentatively TRBD1 (5 bases). This CDR3 region has 13 residues. The V end lost 5 bases, the J end lost 1 base, and 8 bases lay between the germline ends. The germline CDR1 and CDR2 sequences are LGHNA and YNLKQL (reference sequence). The CDR3 bases that were read are TGTGCCAGCAGCTCAACAGGGAACACA. It encodes CASSSTGNT. The entire CDR3 protein reads CASSSTGNTEVFF.

This clone has a handful of counts. The genes are named according to mouse. The sequenced fragment ends 4 residues before the CDR3 boundary, so the rest is inferred from the germline J gene. This specimen includes other DNA sequences encoding the same CDR3. J is TRBJ2-5 and V is TRBV1; 7 positions agree with TRBD1. Germline V lookup: CDR1 NSQYPW, CDR2 LRSPGD (reference sequence). V shed 3 bases and J 3 bases; nucleotides not matched to a gene: 3. The CDR3 totals 14 residues. The CDR3 loop is CTCSAGTAQDTQYF. The covered CDR3 bases are TGCACCTGCAGTGCCGGGACAGCGCAAGAC.

This clone was observed a handful of times. The gene names here belong to mouse. Coverage ceases 3 residues before the CDR3 finishes, and the germline J gene fills in the end. V gene TRBV13-3 combines with J gene TRBJ1-6, with 8 bases fitting TRBD1. TRBJ1-6 is an open reading frame whose function is uncertain. Germline CDR1 NNHDY, CDR2 SYVADS. There are 16 residues in the CDR3. V lost 4 bases and J lost 1; bases outside the gene matches: 4. Incomplete CDR3 DNA: TGTGCCAGCAGTCTCAGGGGGCGGTCCTATAATTCGCCC. Translating gives CASSLRGRSYNSP. The CDR3, in full, reads CASSLRGRSYNSPLYF.

This clone came up a few times. Germline and genes here are mouse. The read terminates 4 residues before the CDR3 end, so the remaining end is supplied by the germline J gene. The genes are TRBV13-2 and TRBJ2-2; 8 positions match TRBD1. There are 15 residues in the CDR3. Germline V gives CDR1 NNHNN, CDR2 SYGAGS (reference sequence). The CDR3 bases that were read are TGTGCCAGCGGTGGGGGACAGGCCCCACGAGGG. Residues: CASGGGQAPRG. The CDR3 in its entirety is CASGGGQAPRGQLYF.

This clone was observed a handful of times. All gene names here are mouse names. Read sequence stops 3 residues before the CDR3 end, and the germline J gene provides the missing end. The V call is TRBV5, the J call TRBJ1-6, with 8 bases identical to TRBD1. TRBJ1-6 carries the ORF label, with uncertain function. V shed 4 bases, J shed 3 bases, and the junction held 5 bases outside the gene matches. The CDR3 is 16 amino acids. Germline V gene sequence: CDR1 LGHNA, CDR2 YNLKQL (reference sequence). The DNA read from the CDR3 is TGTGCCAGCAGCCCAACCGGGACAGGCTATAATTCGCCC. Its translation is CASSPTGTGYNSP. The CDR3, in full, reads CASSPTGTGYNSPLYF.

Concerning this clone: These gene names are mouse names. The CDR3 end lies 4 residues beyond the end of the read and is filled in from the germline J gene. The chain links TRBV19 to TRBJ2-3; D remains ambiguous. The germline CDR1 and CDR2 sequences are FNHDT and SITEND (reference sequence). Trimming removed 5 bases at V and 0 bases at J, with 13 bases between. This CDR3 contains 15 residues. The covered CDR3 bases are TGTGCCAGCAGCCTCCCCAGACATAGTGCAGAA. As protein: CASSLPRHSAE. The entire CDR3 sequence reads CASSLPRHSAETLYF. Full variable domain (remainder filled in from reference TRBV19 and TRBJ2-3): GGIITQTPKFLIGQEGQKLTLKCQQNFNHDTMYWYRQDSGKGLRLIYYSITENDLQKGDLSEGYDASREKKSSFSLTVTSAQKNEMAVFLCASSLPRHSAETLYFGSGTRLTVL.

This clone appeared a few times. Genes here carry mouse names. Read coverage stops 4 residues before the CDR3 terminus; the germline J gene supplies the remainder. This chain joins TRBV13-1 and TRBJ2-3, with D perhaps TRBD1 (5 bases). This CDR3 is built from 13 residues. The V gene's germline CDR1 is NSHNY and CDR2 SYGAGN. The V end was cut by 6 bases, the J end by 1 base, with 9 bases between. The sequenced CDR3 bases are TGTGCCAGCACCCTACAGGGTGCAGAA. Translated: CASTLQGAE. From start to end, the CDR3 is CASTLQGAETLYF.